This entry features one T cell receptor (beta chain) sequence. This sample is part of a study of cytomegalovirus exposure and HLA in healthy donors. The PCR was carried out with 60 Vbeta primers and 13 Jbeta primers. Profiled with immunoSEQ multiplex PCR; TCRdb holds only in-frame clones, not every one. The listing records about 110,000 clones. Material: PBMCs. This TCR was recovered from a man between 45 and 60 years old in good health and CMV-seronegative.

CDR3 region: CASSQAGASSEQYF. The CDR3 DNA reads as TGTGCCAGCAGCCAAGCGGGAGCGTCTTCCGAGCAGTACTTC. The rearrangement joins TRBV4-2 to TRBJ2-7, with D perhaps matching TRBD2 (6 bases). Looked up from germline, CDR1 is LGHNA and CDR2 is YNFKEQ. The CDR3 covers 14 residues. V dropped 1 base and J dropped 6 bases, with 13 bases sitting between them.